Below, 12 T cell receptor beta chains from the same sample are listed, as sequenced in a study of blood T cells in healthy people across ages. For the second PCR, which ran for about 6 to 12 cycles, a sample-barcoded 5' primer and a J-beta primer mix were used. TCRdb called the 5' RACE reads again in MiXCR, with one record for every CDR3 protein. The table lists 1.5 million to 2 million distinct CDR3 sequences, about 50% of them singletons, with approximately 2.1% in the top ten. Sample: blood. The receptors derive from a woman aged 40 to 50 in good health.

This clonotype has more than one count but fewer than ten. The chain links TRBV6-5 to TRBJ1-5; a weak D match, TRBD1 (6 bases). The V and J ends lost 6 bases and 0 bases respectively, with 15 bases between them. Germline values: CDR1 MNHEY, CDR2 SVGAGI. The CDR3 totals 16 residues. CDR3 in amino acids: CASSLKGEHSNQPQHF. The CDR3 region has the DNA TGTGCCAGCAGCCTCAAGGGGGAACATAGCAATCAGCCCCAGCATTTT.

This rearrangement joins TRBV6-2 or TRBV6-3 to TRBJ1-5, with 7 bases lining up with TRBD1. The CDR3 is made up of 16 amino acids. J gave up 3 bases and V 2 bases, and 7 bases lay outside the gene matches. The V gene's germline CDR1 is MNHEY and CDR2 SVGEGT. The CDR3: CASSYPTGPVNQPQHF. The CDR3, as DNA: TGTGCCAGCAGTTACCCGACAGGGCCCGTCAATCAGCCCCAGCATTTT.

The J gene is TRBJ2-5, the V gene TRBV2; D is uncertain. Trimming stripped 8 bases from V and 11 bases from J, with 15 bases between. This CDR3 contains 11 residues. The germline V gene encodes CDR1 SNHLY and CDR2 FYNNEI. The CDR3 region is CASDLGNEQYF. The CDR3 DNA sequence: TGTGCCAGCGACCTGGGAAATGAGCAGTACTTC.

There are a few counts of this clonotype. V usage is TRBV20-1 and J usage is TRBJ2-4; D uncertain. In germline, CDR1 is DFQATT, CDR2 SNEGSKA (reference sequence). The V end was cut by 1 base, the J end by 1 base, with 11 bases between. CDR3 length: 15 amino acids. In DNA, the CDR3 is TGCAGTGCTAGAGTTCTCGAGGAGGCCAAAAACATTCAGTACTTC. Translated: CSARVLEEAKNIQYF.

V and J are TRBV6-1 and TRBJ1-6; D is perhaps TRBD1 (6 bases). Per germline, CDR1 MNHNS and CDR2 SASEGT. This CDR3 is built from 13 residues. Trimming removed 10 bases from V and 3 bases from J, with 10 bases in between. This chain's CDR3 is CATRDNYNSPLHF. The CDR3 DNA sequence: TGTGCCACCCGGGACAACTATAATTCACCCCTCCACTTT.

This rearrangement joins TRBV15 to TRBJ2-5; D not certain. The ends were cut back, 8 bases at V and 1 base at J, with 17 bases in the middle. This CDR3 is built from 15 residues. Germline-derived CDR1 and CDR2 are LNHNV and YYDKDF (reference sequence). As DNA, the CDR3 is TGTGCCACCCAGCAGTATCCGGGTATCCAAGAGACCCAGTACTTC. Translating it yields CATQQYPGIQETQYF.

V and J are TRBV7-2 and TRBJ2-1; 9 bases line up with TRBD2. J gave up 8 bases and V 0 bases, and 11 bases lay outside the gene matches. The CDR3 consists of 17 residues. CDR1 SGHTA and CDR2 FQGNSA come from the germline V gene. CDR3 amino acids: CASSLARASGGRHEQFF. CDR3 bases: TGTGCCAGCAGCTTAGCCCGTGCCAGCGGGGGGCGGCATGAGCAGTTCTTC. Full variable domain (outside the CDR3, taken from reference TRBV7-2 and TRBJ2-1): GAGVSQSPSNKVTEKGKDVELRCDPISGHTALYWYRQSLGQGLEFLIYFQGNSAPDKSGLPSDRFSAERTGGSVSTLTIQRTQQEDSAVYLCASSLARASGGRHEQFFGPGTRLTVL.

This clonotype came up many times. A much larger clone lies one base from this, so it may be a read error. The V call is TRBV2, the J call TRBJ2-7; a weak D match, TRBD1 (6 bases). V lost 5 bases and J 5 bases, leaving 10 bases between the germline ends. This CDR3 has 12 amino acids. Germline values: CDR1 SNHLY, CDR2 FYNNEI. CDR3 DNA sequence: TGTGCCAGCAGTTCGGACAGCCACGAGCAGTACTTC. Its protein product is CASSSDSHEQYF. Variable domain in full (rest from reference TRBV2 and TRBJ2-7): EPEVTQTPSHQVTQMGQEVILRCVPISNHLYFYWYRQILGQKVEFLVSFYNNEISEKSEIFDDQFSVERPDGSNFTLKIRSTKLEDSAMYFCASSSDSHEQYFGPGTRLTVT.

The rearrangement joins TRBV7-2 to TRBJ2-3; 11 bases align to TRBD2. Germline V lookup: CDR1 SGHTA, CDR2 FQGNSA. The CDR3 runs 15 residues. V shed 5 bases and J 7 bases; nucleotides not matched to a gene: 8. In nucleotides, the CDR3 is TGTGCCAGCAGCAATAGCGGGGGGGGGGTAAATACGCAGTATTTT. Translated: CASSNSGGGVNTQYF.

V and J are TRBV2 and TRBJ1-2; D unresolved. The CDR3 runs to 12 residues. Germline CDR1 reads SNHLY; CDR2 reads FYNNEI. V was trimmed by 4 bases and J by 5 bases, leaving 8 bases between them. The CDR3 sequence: CASSAAEYGYTF. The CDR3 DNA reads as TGTGCCAGCAGTGCGGCCGAGTATGGCTACACCTTC.

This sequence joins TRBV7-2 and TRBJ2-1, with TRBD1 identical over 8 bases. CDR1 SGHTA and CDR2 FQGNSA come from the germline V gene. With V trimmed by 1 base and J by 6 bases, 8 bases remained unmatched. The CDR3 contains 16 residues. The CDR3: CASSLEMAGGRNEQFF. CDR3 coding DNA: TGTGCCAGCAGCTTAGAGATGGCAGGGGGCCGCAATGAGCAGTTCTTC.

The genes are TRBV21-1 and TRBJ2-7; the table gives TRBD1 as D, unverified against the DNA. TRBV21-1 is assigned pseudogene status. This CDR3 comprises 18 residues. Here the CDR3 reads CASSKDPRTGPHSYEQYF. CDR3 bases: TGTGCCAGCAGCAAGGATCCCCGGACAGGGCCGCATTCCTACGAGCAGTACTTC.